These 15 T cell receptor beta chains share one sample of origin, sequenced in a study of breast tumors, draining lymph nodes, adjacent tissues. Breast cancer patients provided tissue from their axillary draining lymph nodes. One entry per CDR3 protein results from TCRdb running MiXCR on the multiplex PCR reads. The data show under 150,000 distinct CDR3 sequences, 21% seen once. What was sequenced was axillary lymph node tissue. These receptors all come from a female donor with breast cancer. Some clones in this sample may be carry-over from other donors' samples.

The table lists this clonotype with many counts. This chain connects TRBV7-3 to TRBJ2-1, with a tentative D call TRBD1 (7 bases). This CDR3 is 18 amino acids long. The germline V and J ends were trimmed by 5 bases and 6 bases, with 26 bases remaining between them. CDR1 and CDR2 (germline): SGHTA, FQGTGA. In DNA, the CDR3 is TGTGCCAGCAGCCCCGCTCCTGGCAGGGGGGTTTCAGGCAATGAGCAGTTCTTC. Residues: CASSPAPGRGVSGNEQFF.

The V call is TRBV5-4, the J call TRBJ2-5; D possibly corresponds to TRBD2 (5 bases). Trimming left V 3 bases short and J 7 bases short, with 13 bases between. The CDR3 is made up of 13 amino acids. The V gene's germline CDR1 is SGHNT and CDR2 YYREEE (reference sequence). The CDR3 region has the DNA TGTGCCAGCAGCTCGTACGGAGAGGGGACCCAGTACTTC. Amino acid sequence: CASSSYGEGTQYF.

Comment on this clonotype: Since a much larger clone is just one base distant, this may be a read error. The chain joins TRBV15 to TRBJ1-2, with D maybe TRBD1 (6 bases). The germline gives CDR1 LNHNV, CDR2 YYDKDF (reference sequence). The length of the CDR3 is 15 residues. V lost 5 bases, J lost 6 bases, and 19 bases lay in between. CDR3 residues: CATSGAGTSVDGYTF. In DNA form, the CDR3 reads TGTGCCACCAGCGGGGCCGGGACATCCGTCGATGGCTACACCTTC.

This clonotype was detected ten times or more. The chain is built from TRBV20-1 and TRBJ2-2; 7 bases match TRBD1. Per germline, CDR1 DFQATT and CDR2 SNEGSKA (reference sequence). The CDR3 totals 16 residues. Unmatched junction bases numbered 11, after V lost 3 bases and J lost 4 bases. CDR3 nucleotides: TGCAGTGCTAGGGACGGACGACAGGGTTTCACCGGGGAGCTGTTTTTT. It translates to CSARDGRQGFTGELFF.

As to this clonotype: This could be a read error, since a much larger clone is one nucleotide away. The chain joins TRBV5-1 to TRBJ2-3, with 12 bases lining up with TRBD2. This CDR3 spans 19 amino acids. Per germline, CDR1 SGHRS and CDR2 YFSETQ. V shed 4 bases, J shed 4 bases, and the junction held 16 bases outside the gene matches. CDR3 nucleotides: TGCGCCAGCAGCCGGTCCCCCCCCCCGACTAGCGGGAGACCAGATACGCAGTATTTT. As protein: CASSRSPPPTSGRPDTQYF.

V and J are TRBV11-3 and TRBJ2-3, with 8 bases identical to TRBD2. After removal of 3 bases from V and 6 bases from J, the junction contained 23 bases not matched to a gene. The CDR3 covers 20 residues. Germline CDR1 and CDR2: SGHNT and YENEEA. This CDR3 reads CASSFPGGTLTSGRVDTQYF. The CDR3 region has the DNA TGTGCCAGCAGCTTCCCGGGGGGGACCTTGACTAGTGGGAGAGTGGATACGCAGTATTTT.

Comment on this clonotype: Being one base from a much bigger clone, this may be a read error. The chain recombines TRBV18 with TRBJ1-5; 8 nucleotides match TRBD1. This CDR3 has 13 residues. Germline values: CDR1 KGHSH, CDR2 LQKENI. The CDR3 coding sequence is TGTGCCTGCTCACCGACAGGGGATCAGCCCCAGCATTTT. It codes for CACSPTGDQPQHF. Variable domain in full (rest from reference TRBV18 and TRBJ1-5): NAGVMQNPRHLVRRRGQEARLRCSPMKGHSHVYWYRQLPEEGLKFMVYLQKENIIDESGMPKERFSAEFPKEGPSILRIQQVVRGDSAAYFCACSPTGDQPQHFGDGTRLSIL.

A note on this clonotype: This may be a read error, as it is one base from a much larger clone. This rearrangement joins TRBV2 to TRBJ1-5; a weak D match, TRBD1 (6 bases). Looked up from germline, CDR1 is SNHLY and CDR2 is FYNNEI. This CDR3 spans 15 amino acids. V was trimmed by 6 bases and J by 0 bases, leaving 12 bases between them. The CDR3 nucleotides read TGTGCCAGCAGCGAGGACAGATATAGCAATCAGCCCCAGCATTTT. Its translation: CASSEDRYSNQPQHF.

This clonotype was detected many times. The chain carries TRBV5-8 and TRBJ2-1, with 14 bases fitting TRBD2. There are 15 residues in the CDR3. The V and J ends lost 0 bases and 9 bases, in that order; junction bases with no gene match: 2. Looked up from germline, CDR1 is SGHTS and CDR2 is YDEGEE. CDR3 sequence (DNA): TGTGCCAGCAGCTTGGGACTAGCGGGAGGGGGTGAGCAGTTCTTC. Amino acid sequence: CASSLGLAGGGEQFF.

This clonotype was found many times. The CDR3 region has the DNA TGCAGTGCCCGCGGACAGGGGGCGCGAGAGCAGTACTTC. As protein: CSARGQGAREQYF. The chain couples TRBV20-1 to TRBJ2-7; TRBD1 matches at 11 bases. Germline CDR1 and CDR2: DFQATT and SNEGSKA (reference sequence). This CDR3 region has 13 residues. J was trimmed by 7 bases and V by 6 bases; bases with no gene match: 8.

V and J are TRBV19 and TRBJ2-1, with TRBD2 matching over 7 bases. Germline V gene lookup returns CDR1 LNHDA and CDR2 SQIVND (reference sequence). V was pared by 3 bases and J by 4 bases, with 12 bases of the junction left unmatched. The CDR3 runs to 17 residues. This CDR3 is CASSIFFGTSVYNEQFF. CDR3 nucleotide sequence: TGTGCCAGTAGTATTTTTTTTGGAACTAGCGTATACAATGAGCAGTTCTTC. The full variable domain, in which reference TRBV19 and TRBJ2-1 provide the parts outside the CDR3, is DGGITQSPKYLFRKEGQNVTLSCEQNLNHDAMYWYRQDPGQGLRLIYYSQIVNDFQKGDIAEGYSVSREKKESFPLTVTSAQKNPTAFYLCASSIFFGTSVYNEQFFGPGTRLTVL.

This clonotype was seen at least ten times. The J gene is TRBJ2-1, the V gene TRBV18; D is possibly TRBD2 (5 bases). This CDR3 spans 12 amino acids. Germline V lookup: CDR1 KGHSH, CDR2 LQKENI. The germline V and J ends were trimmed by 0 bases and 12 bases, with 9 bases remaining between them. The DNA of the CDR3 is TGTGCCAGCTCACCACCCACGAGGGCGCAGTTCTTC. This codes for CASSPPTRAQFF.

This clonotype was recorded at least ten times. This rearrangement joins TRBV6-1 to TRBJ2-5; 13 bases align to TRBD2. The CDR3 runs to 15 residues. Germline V CDR1 and CDR2: MNHNS, SASEGT. V was clipped by 6 bases and J by 7 bases; unmatched bases: 8. In nucleotides, the CDR3 is TGTGCCAGCAGCCGGACTAGCGGGAGAGGGGTGACCCAGTACTTC. As protein: CASSRTSGRGVTQYF.

This clonotype was counted ten times or more. The rearrangement uses TRBV5-1 and TRBJ2-3, with D possibly matching TRBD1 (5 bases). Germline V gene lookup returns CDR1 SGHRS and CDR2 YFSETQ. Trimming stripped 2 bases from V and 3 bases from J, with 10 bases between. CDR3 length: 14 residues. The DNA of the CDR3 is TGCGCCAGCAGCTTCCAGGGCTGGACAGATACGCAGTATTTT. It codes for CASSFQGWTDTQYF.

This clonotype was recorded many times. This chain connects TRBV20-1 to TRBJ2-1; TRBD2 matches at 15 bases. The V gene end was trimmed by 0 bases and the J gene end by 4 bases; junction bases not matched to a gene: 1. The CDR3 loop spans 16 amino acids. In germline, CDR1 is DFQATT, CDR2 SNEGSKA (reference sequence). The CDR3 sequence is CSARDGTSGGYNEQFF. CDR3 DNA: TGCAGTGCTAGAGACGGGACTAGCGGGGGGTACAATGAGCAGTTCTTC.